The rows below give T cell receptor beta chains drawn from one sample of a study of response to subunit inactivated influenza vaccine. MiXCR, applied by TCRdb to the RT-PCR reads, yields one record per CDR3 protein. The table includes roughly 500,000 distinct CDR3 sequences, under 25% detected once. The same data also went into a second study, on T cells expressing NK-cell markers.

The sequences come from CD4+ T cells sorted from PBMCs, collected roughly 13 days after vaccination. These receptors were collected from a man aged 45-65 years who received an inactivated influenza vaccine. CDR3s leave out the opening cysteine and the closing phenylalanine or tryptophan.

TRBV18	TRBJ1-2	ASSPSGQPLGYT
TRBV5-1	TRBJ2-2	ASSLASRTGELF
TRBV5-5	TRBJ2-5	ASSLSPGPEETQY
TRBV12-3/TRBV12-4	TRBJ2-1	ASRKHSGGAGNEQF
TRBV11-3	TRBJ2-1	ASSLTGLGNNEQF
TRBV4-2	TRBJ2-3	ASSQRGANMDTQY
TRBV30	TRBJ2-3	AWSVGWADTDTQY
TRBV29-1	TRBJ2-7	SVLRASEQQY
TRBV7-2	TRBJ2-7	ASSDQTMGRIYEQY
TRBV2	TRBJ1-4	ASRGQVEKLF
TRBV2	TRBJ1-5	ASTLQGRNQPQH
TRBV2	TRBJ2-3	ASRQGEDTQY
TRBV12-3/TRBV12-4	TRBJ1-2	ASRPRRQGYGYT
TRBV4-1	TRBJ1-6	ASSRGLGDNSPLH
TRBV20-1	TRBJ2-1	SARGYNNEQF
TRBV5-1	TRBJ2-1	ASSLFSGDYNEQF
TRBV11-2	TRBJ2-2	ASPKKGGAGELF
TRBV10-3	TRBJ2-7	AISGPGQGTDYRPLEQY
TRBV28	TRBJ1-5	ASARDSNQPQH
TRBV18	TRBJ2-1	ASSPKPRDSLSSYNEQF
TRBV14	TRBJ2-1	ASSQEHGQPLPDEQF
TRBV30	TRBJ2-7	AWLPGNTYEQY
TRBV6-2/TRBV6-3	TRBJ1-1	ASSYSGAETEAF
TRBV7-2	TRBJ2-7	ASSSPDGYEQY
TRBV5-1	TRBJ1-4	ASSLAFAGSKLF
TRBV5-1	TRBJ2-1	ASSYNPGGRSYNEQF
TRBV5-1	TRBJ2-1	ASSFRTGGSGEQF
TRBV3-1	TRBJ1-1	ASSHGQGNTEAF
TRBV20-1	TRBJ2-7	SAREGLALAYEQY
TRBV2	TRBJ2-2	ASRALMTGSNTGELF
TRBV9	TRBJ2-1	ASSERSSYNEQF
TRBV5-5	TRBJ2-5	ASTHSWAQYQETQY
TRBV15	TRBJ2-1	ATSRGQGVFNEQF
TRBV11-2	TRBJ2-1	ASSLRGTGDLHDEQF
TRBV30	TRBJ2-1	AWSVRRAGGEQF
TRBV10-3	TRBJ2-5	AIRGSRVDETQY
TRBV20-1	TRBJ2-1	SAAGVSYNEQF
TRBV5-1	TRBJ2-7	ASSFSGTYAYEQY